These 21 T cell receptor beta chains were all obtained from the same sample, sequenced in a study of regulatory T cells in long-lasting Graves disease. The time point: persistent/refractory GD, antithyroid drugs over 5 years with positive TRAb. Making the TCR library involved RNA that had been extracted from PBMCs. Construction of the TCR beta libraries employed iRepertoire HTBI primers in conjunction with Arm-PCR of CDR3 regions. TCRdb ran MiXCR on the multiplex PCR reads and lists one entry per CDR3 protein. The repertoire consists of about 660,000 distinct CDR3 sequences, with about 30% occurring once and the leading ten covering about 42%. The sequencing here drew on peripheral blood mononuclear cells (PBMCs), taken when the disease was refractory, from a patient treated with antithyroid drugs. These receptors originate from a female donor with Graves disease.

Only one count was recorded for this clonotype. The chain is built from TRBV20-1 and TRBJ1-1, with a possible D match to TRBD1 (6 bases). Deletions cut 6 bases from V and 5 bases from J, with 19 bases between. This CDR3 spans 14 amino acids. Germline CDR1 is DFQATT and CDR2 is SNEGSKA (reference sequence). CDR3 residues: CSAYRDGAGTEAFF. For the CDR3, the DNA is TGCAGTGCCTACAGGGACGGGGCGGGGACTGAAGCTTTCTTT.

The chain recombines TRBV7-9 with TRBJ1-2, with D possibly being TRBD1 (5 bases). The length of the CDR3 is 17 residues. Looked up from germline, CDR1 is SEHNR and CDR2 is FQNEAQ (reference sequence). Trimming took 5 bases from V and 0 from J, leaving 19 bases between them. CDR3 DNA sequence: TGTGCCAGCAGCCACCCTAGGTCCGGGACGGCTAACTATGGCTACACCTTC. This sequence encodes CASSHPRSGTANYGYTF.

This clonotype was seen a handful of times. The chain has TRBV29-1 and TRBJ1-1; no clear D gene. The germline CDR1 and CDR2 sequences are SQVTM and ANQGSEA. V was clipped by 6 bases and J by 7 bases, with 9 bases between them. This CDR3 has 10 residues. CDR3: CSVEILEAFF. CDR3 in DNA: TGCAGCGTCGAGATCCTTGAAGCTTTCTTT. The variable domain in full, completed from reference TRBV29-1 and TRBJ1-1, reads SAVISQKPSRDICQRGTSLTIQCQVDSQVTMMFWYRQQPGQSLTLIATANQGSEATYESGFVIDKFPISRPNLTFSTLTVSNMSPEDSSIYLCSVEILEAFFGQGTRLTVV.

This clonotype has ten or more counts. The rearrangement joins TRBV20-1 to TRBJ1-6, with D possibly matching TRBD1 (5 bases). The V end was cut by 2 bases, the J end by 13 bases, with 6 bases between. Germline V CDR1 and CDR2: DFQATT, SNEGSKA (reference sequence). CDR3 length: 10 amino acids. The CDR3 loop is CSARRGPLHF. The CDR3 bases are TGCAGTGCTAGAAGGGGTCCCCTCCACTTT.

Details on this clonotype: One end of the junction does not line up with germline, which may come from a read error. The chain combines TRBV29-1 with TRBJ1-2; 7 positions agree with TRBD1. CDR3 size: 13 residues. CDR1 SQVTM and CDR2 ANQGSEA come from the germline V gene. CDR3 region: CSVFRDSNCGYTF. DNA of the CDR3: TGCAGCGTTTTTCGGGACAGTAACTGTGGCTACACCTTC.

This clonotype was detected a few times. J is TRBJ1-5 and V is TRBV27, with TRBD1 matching 7 bases. V shed 2 bases and J 2 bases; nucleotides not matched to a gene: 12. Germline CDR1 and CDR2: MNHEY and SMNVEV (reference sequence). The CDR3 spans 18 residues. CDR3 coding DNA: TGTGCCAGCAGTTTAACGGGACAGAGGGTGCCAGGCAATCAGCCCCAGCATTTT. Translation: CASSLTGQRVPGNQPQHF.

Only a few counts were recorded for this clonotype. This rearrangement joins TRBV2 to TRBJ1-3, with D possibly being TRBD1 (5 bases). The CDR3 spans 15 residues. Germline-derived CDR1 and CDR2 are SNHLY and FYNNEI. Trimming stripped 6 bases from V and 2 bases from J, with 14 bases between. The DNA of the CDR3 is TGTGCCAGCAGCCGGGACCCGGGAACTGGAAACACCATATATTTT. Translated, it gives CASSRDPGTGNTIYF.

The chain has TRBV6-5 and TRBJ1-2, with 7 bases aligning to TRBD1. The germline V gene encodes CDR1 MNHEY and CDR2 SVGAGI. The trim removed 2 bases at V and 4 bases at J, leaving 10 bases unmatched. The CDR3 length is 16 residues. CDR3: CASSYVTPGTVYGYTF. The CDR3 nucleotides read TGTGCCAGCAGTTACGTAACTCCCGGGACAGTCTATGGCTACACCTTC.

The rearrangement uses TRBV19 and TRBJ1-1, with D perhaps TRBD1 (5 bases). The CDR3 spans 12 residues. V was pared by 9 bases and J by 7 bases, with 15 bases between. Germline values: CDR1 LNHDA, CDR2 SQIVND (reference sequence). This CDR3 is CASLGGRVEAFF. In DNA, the CDR3 is TGTGCCAGCCTGGGGGGTCGAGTTGAAGCTTTCTTT.

This clonotype showed up just a few times. The V and J genes are TRBV11-2 and TRBJ1-4; a possible D gene is TRBD1 (6 bases). Deletions cut 4 bases from V and 7 bases from J, with 16 bases between. Germline V gene sequence: CDR1 SGHAT, CDR2 FQNNGV. The CDR3 contains 15 residues. The CDR3, as DNA: TGTGCCAGCAGCTCTTTCACAGGGAGGAGTGAAAAACTGTTTTTT. Amino acids: CASSSFTGRSEKLFF. The full variable domain, with the rest looked up from reference TRBV11-2 and TRBJ1-4, is EAGVAQSPRYKIIEKRQSVAFWCNPISGHATLYWYQQILGQGPKLLIQFQNNGVVDDSQLPKDRFSAERLKGVDSTLKIQPAKLEDSAVYLCASSSFTGRSEKLFFGSGTQLSVL.

The chain has TRBV6-1 and TRBJ2-1, with 9 bases lining up with TRBD2. After removal of 5 bases from V and 5 bases from J, the junction contained 7 bases not matched to a gene. Germline CDR1 MNHNS, CDR2 SASEGT. The CDR3 has 15 amino acids. The CDR3, as DNA: TGTGCCAGCAGTAAGACTAGCGGAGAAAACAATGAGCAGTTCTTC. Residues: CASSKTSGENNEQFF.

The V gene is TRBV12-3 or TRBV12-4, the J gene TRBJ2-7; D unresolved. The CDR3 totals 10 residues. V was trimmed by 5 bases and J by 7 bases, leaving 6 bases between them. As DNA, the CDR3 is TGTGCCAGCAGTACAGAGGAGCAGTACTTC. Translated: CASSTEEQYF.

The CDR3 loop is CSARDDRWGSYGYTF. CDR3 DNA: TGCAGTGCTAGAGATGACAGGTGGGGTTCCTATGGCTACACCTTC. The chain uses TRBV20-1 and TRBJ1-2; perhaps TRBD1 as D (6 bases). CDR1 is DFQATT, CDR2 SNEGSKA, per germline (reference sequence). V was pared by 0 bases and J by 4 bases, with 15 bases between. The length of the CDR3 is 15 residues.

V and J are TRBV29-1 and TRBJ2-5; D not resolved. Between the trimmed V and J ends, which lost 6 bases and 3 bases, there was a span of 8 bases. Germline CDR1 SQVTM, CDR2 ANQGSEA. The CDR3 has 11 residues. In DNA form, the CDR3 reads TGCAGCGTCGGCCCCGAAGAGACCCAGTACTTC. Its protein product is CSVGPEETQYF.

The chain carries TRBV19 and TRBJ1-5; D is unresolved. V gave up 6 bases and J gave up 6 bases, with 9 bases separating them. This CDR3 comprises 12 residues. Germline CDR1 reads LNHDA; CDR2 reads SQIVND (reference sequence). In nucleotides, the CDR3 is TGTGCCAGTAGCCCCTTAGCTCAGCCCCAGCATTTT. This codes for CASSPLAQPQHF. Together with reference TRBV19 and TRBJ1-5, the CDR3 gives the full variable domain: DGGITQSPKYLFRKEGQNVTLSCEQNLNHDAMYWYRQDPGQGLRLIYYSQIVNDFQKGDIAEGYSVSREKKESFPLTVTSAQKNPTAFYLCASSPLAQPQHFGDGTRLSIL.

This clonotype was observed once. This chain joins TRBV6-2 or TRBV6-3 and TRBJ1-1; D gene uncertain. CDR3 size: 16 residues. Germline V CDR1 and CDR2: MNHEY, SVGEGT. With 2 bases removed from V and 1 base from J, the gap between germline ends came to 14 bases. CDR3 protein: CASSYQPGSKNTEAFF. The CDR3 DNA sequence: TGTGCCAGCAGTTACCAACCGGGATCGAAGAACACTGAAGCTTTCTTT.

The V call is TRBV20-1, the J call TRBJ1-3, with TRBD1 as a possible D gene (6 bases). Germline values: CDR1 DFQATT, CDR2 SNEGSKA (reference sequence). Trimming pared 3 bases from V and 2 bases from J, leaving 8 bases between. The CDR3 runs to 13 residues. The CDR3 coding sequence is TGCAGTGCTAGTAAGGGGGCTGGAAACACCATATATTTT. Its translation: CSASKGAGNTIYF.

This clonotype was recorded a few times. CDR3 nucleotides: TGTGCCAGCAGCTTAGCTATGAATTTATATGGCTACACCTTC. Protein: CASSLAMNLYGYTF. The chain employs TRBV7-8 and TRBJ1-2; D remains ambiguous. Trimming removed 0 bases from V and 5 bases from J, with 10 bases in between. Germline V gives CDR1 SGHVS, CDR2 FQNEAQ. The CDR3 contains 14 residues.

This clonotype was counted a few times. V gene TRBV20-1 combines with J gene TRBJ1-5; a possible D gene is TRBD1 (5 bases). The CDR3 is 14 residues long. Germline V lookup: CDR1 DFQATT, CDR2 SNEGSKA (reference sequence). V shed 6 bases and J shed 0 bases, with 12 bases lying between them. CDR3 sequence reads: CSAADINSNQPQHF. The CDR3 DNA reads as TGCAGTGCAGCGGACATTAATAGCAATCAGCCCCAGCATTTT.

This clonotype was detected a few times. The chain uses TRBV27 and TRBJ1-4; 7 bases map to TRBD1. With V trimmed by 5 bases and J by 3 bases, 9 bases remained unmatched. This CDR3 contains 16 residues. Germline CDR1 MNHEY, CDR2 SMNVEV (reference sequence). CDR3 bases: TGTGCCAGCAGTACGCACAGGGGTAGGGCTAATGAAAAACTGTTTTTT. This sequence encodes CASSTHRGRANEKLFF.

The gene calls are TRBV27 and TRBJ2-5; no reliable D call. The V end lost 0 bases, the J end lost 5 bases, and 13 bases lay between the germline ends. CDR3 length: 15 residues. Germline CDR1 and CDR2: MNHEY and SMNVEV (reference sequence). The CDR3 reads CASSLSIRVGETQYF. Written as DNA, the CDR3 is TGTGCCAGCAGTTTATCGATAAGGGTGGGCGAGACCCAGTACTTC.